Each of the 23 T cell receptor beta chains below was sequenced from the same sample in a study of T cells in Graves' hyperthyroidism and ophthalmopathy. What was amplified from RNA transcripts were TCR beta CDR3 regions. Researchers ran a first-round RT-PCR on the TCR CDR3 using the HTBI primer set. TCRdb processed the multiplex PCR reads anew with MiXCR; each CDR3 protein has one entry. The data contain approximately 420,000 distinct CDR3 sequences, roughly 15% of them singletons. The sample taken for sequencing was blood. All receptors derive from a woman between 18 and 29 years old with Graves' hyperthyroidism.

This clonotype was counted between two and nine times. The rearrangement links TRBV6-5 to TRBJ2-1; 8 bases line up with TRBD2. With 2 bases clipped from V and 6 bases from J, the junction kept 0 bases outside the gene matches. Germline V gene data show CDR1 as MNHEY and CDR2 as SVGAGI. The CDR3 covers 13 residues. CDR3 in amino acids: CASSYSGSNEQFF. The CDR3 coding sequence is TGTGCCAGCAGTTACAGCGGGAGCAATGAGCAGTTCTTC.

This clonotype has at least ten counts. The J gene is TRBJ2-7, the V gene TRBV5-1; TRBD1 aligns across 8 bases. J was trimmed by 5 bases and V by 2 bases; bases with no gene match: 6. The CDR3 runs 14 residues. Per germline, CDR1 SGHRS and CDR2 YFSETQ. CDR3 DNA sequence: TGCGCCAGCAGCTTCGGGGACAGGACCCACGAGCAGTACTTC. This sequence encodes CASSFGDRTHEQYF.

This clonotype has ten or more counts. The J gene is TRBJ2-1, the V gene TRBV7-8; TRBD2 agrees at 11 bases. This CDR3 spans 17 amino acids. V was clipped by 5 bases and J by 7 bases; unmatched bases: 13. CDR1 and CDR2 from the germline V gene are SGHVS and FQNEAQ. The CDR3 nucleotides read TGTGCCAGCAGCCCACGTGAGGAACTAGCGGGAGATAATGAGCAGTTCTTC. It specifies CASSPREELAGDNEQFF.

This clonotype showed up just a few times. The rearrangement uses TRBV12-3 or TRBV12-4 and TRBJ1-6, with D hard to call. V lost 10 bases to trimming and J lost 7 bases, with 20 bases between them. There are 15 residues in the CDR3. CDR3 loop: CATKPHGIVNSPLHF. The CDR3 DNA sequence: TGTGCCACCAAGCCTCACGGAATTGTAAATTCACCCCTCCACTTT.

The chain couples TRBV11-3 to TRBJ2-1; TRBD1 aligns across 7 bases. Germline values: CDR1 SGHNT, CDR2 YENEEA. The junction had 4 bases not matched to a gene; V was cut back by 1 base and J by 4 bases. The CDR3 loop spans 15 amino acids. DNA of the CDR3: TGTGCCAGCAGCTTAGCACAGGGGACGTACAATGAGCAGTTCTTC. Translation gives CASSLAQGTYNEQFF.

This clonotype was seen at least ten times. The CDR3: CASRGTNYGYTF. CDR3 bases: TGTGCCAGCAGGGGTACTAACTATGGCTACACCTTC. The chain uses TRBV2 and TRBJ1-2; the D is unclear. V lost 6 bases to trimming and J lost 0 bases, with 5 bases between them. Germline lookup yields CDR1 SNHLY and CDR2 FYNNEI. There are 12 residues in the CDR3.

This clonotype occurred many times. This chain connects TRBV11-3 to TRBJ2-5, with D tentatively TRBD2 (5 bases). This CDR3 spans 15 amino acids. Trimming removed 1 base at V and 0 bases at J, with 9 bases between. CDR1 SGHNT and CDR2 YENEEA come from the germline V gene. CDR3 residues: CASSLGAGYQETQYF. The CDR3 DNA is TGTGCCAGCAGCTTAGGGGCGGGCTACCAAGAGACCCAGTACTTC.

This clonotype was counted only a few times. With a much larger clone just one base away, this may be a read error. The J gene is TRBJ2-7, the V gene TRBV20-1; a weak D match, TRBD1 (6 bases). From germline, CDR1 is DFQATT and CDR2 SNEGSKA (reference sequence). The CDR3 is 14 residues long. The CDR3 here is CSARETGGSYERYF. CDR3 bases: TGCAGTGCTAGAGAGACAGGTGGCTCCTACGAGCGGTACTTC.

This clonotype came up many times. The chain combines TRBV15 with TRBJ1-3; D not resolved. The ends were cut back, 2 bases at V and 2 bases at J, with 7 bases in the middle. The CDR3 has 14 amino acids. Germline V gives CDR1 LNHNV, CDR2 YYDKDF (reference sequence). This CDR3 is CATSRSGPGNTIYF. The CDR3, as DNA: TGTGCCACCAGCAGATCCGGTCCTGGAAACACCATATATTTT.

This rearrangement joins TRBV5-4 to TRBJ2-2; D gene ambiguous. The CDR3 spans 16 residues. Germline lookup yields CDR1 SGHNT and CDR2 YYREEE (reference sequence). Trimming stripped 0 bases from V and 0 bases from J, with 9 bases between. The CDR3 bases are TGTGCCAGCAGCTTGGCCGAAAAAACGAACACCGGGGAGCTGTTTTTT. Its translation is CASSLAEKTNTGELFF.

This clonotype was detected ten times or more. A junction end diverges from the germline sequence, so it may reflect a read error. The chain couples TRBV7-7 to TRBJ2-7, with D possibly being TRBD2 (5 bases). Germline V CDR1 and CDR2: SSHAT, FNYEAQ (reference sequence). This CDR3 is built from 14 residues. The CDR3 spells CASSLDPGSYEQYF. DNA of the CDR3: TGTGCTAGCAGCTTAGACCCGGGGTCCTACGAGCAGTACTTC.

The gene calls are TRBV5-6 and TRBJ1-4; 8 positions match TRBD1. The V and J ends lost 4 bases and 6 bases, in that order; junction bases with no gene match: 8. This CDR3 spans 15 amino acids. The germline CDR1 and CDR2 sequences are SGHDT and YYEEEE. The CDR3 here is CASSRTDRDYEKLFF. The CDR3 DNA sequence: TGTGCCAGCAGCCGAACGGACAGGGACTATGAAAAACTGTTTTTT.

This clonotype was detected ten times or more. In DNA, the CDR3 is TGTGCCAGCTCGTTTAAGTCCGGGGGCACTGAAGCTTTCTTT. It yields the protein CASSFKSGGTEAFF. This rearrangement joins TRBV18 to TRBJ1-1, with D possibly matching TRBD1 (5 bases). Trimming took off 6 bases at V and 4 bases at J, with 15 bases between the two ends. CDR3 length equals 14 residues. Germline V lookup: CDR1 KGHSH, CDR2 LQKENI.

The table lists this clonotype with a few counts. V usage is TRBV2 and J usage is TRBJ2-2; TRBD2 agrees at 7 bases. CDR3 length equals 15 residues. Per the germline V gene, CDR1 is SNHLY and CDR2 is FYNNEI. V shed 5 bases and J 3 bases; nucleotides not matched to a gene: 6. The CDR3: CASSPSSGHTGELFF. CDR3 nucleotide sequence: TGTGCCAGCAGTCCGTCTAGCGGTCACACCGGGGAGCTGTTTTTT.

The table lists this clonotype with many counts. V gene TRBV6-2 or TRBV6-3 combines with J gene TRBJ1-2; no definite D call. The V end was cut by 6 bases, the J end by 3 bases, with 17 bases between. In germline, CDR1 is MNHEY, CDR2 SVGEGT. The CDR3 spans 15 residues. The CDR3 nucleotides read TGTGCCAGCAGGGTCATCGCCAAGGCGTACTATGGCTACACCTTC. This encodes CASRVIAKAYYGYTF.

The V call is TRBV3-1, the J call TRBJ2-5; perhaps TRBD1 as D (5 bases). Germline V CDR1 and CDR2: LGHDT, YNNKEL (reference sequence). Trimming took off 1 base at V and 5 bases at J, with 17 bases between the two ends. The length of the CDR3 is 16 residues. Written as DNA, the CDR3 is TGTGCCAGCAGCCAAGTGGGGCAGGGATTGTGGGAGACCCAGTACTTC. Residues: CASSQVGQGLWETQYF.

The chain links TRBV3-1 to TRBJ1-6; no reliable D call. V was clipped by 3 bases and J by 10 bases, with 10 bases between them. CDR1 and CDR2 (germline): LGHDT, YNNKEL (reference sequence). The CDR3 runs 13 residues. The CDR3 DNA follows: TGTGCCAGCAGCCAGGGGTTCGGATCACCCCTCCACTTT. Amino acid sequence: CASSQGFGSPLHF.

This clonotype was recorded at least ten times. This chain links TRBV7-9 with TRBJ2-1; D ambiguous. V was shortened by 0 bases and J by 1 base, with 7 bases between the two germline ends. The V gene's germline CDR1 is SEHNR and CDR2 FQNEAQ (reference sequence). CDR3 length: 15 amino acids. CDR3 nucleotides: TGTGCCAGCAGCTTAGCACTACTTTCCTACAATGAGCAGTTCTTC. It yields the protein CASSLALLSYNEQFF.

As DNA, the CDR3 is TGCAGCGTTGAAGCTGGGACACCCTACGAGCAGTACTTC. This codes for CSVEAGTPYEQYF. The chain recombines TRBV29-1 with TRBJ2-7, with a weak D call TRBD1 (6 bases). Germline values: CDR1 SQVTM, CDR2 ANQGSEA. V was pared by 1 base and J by 2 bases, with 9 bases between. CDR3 length: 13 residues.

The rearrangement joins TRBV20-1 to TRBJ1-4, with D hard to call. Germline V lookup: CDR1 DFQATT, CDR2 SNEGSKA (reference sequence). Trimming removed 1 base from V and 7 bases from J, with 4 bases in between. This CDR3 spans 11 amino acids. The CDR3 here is CSARGFEKLFF. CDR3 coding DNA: TGCAGTGCTAGAGGATTTGAAAAACTGTTTTTT.

This chain's CDR3 is CASSGHKGTGNTIYF. CDR3 bases: TGTGCCAGCAGCGGTCACAAAGGAACTGGAAACACCATATATTTT. The rearrangement uses TRBV9 and TRBJ1-3; D unclear. This CDR3 contains 15 residues. Trimming removed 3 bases at V and 2 bases at J, with 12 bases between. Germline values: CDR1 SGDLS, CDR2 YYNGEE.

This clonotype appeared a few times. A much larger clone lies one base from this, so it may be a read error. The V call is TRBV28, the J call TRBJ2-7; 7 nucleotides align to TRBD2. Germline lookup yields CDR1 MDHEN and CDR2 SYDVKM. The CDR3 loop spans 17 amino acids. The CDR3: CANSLSRGGLGRSEQYF. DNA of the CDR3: TGTGCCAACAGTTTATCCCGCGGGGGACTGGGGCGATCCGAGCAGTACTTC. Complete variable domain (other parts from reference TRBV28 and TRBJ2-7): DVKVTQSSRYLVKRTGEKVFLECVQDMDHENMFWYRQDPGLGLRLIYFSYDVKMKEKGDIPEGYSVSREKKERFSLILESASTNQTSMYLCANSLSRGGLGRSEQYFGPGTRLTVT.

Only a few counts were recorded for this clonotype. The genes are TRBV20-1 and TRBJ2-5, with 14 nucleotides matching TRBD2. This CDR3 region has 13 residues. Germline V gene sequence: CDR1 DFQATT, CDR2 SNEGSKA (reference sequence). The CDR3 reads CSKTSGRAETQYF. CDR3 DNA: TGCAGCAAGACTAGCGGGAGGGCAGAGACCCAGTACTTC.